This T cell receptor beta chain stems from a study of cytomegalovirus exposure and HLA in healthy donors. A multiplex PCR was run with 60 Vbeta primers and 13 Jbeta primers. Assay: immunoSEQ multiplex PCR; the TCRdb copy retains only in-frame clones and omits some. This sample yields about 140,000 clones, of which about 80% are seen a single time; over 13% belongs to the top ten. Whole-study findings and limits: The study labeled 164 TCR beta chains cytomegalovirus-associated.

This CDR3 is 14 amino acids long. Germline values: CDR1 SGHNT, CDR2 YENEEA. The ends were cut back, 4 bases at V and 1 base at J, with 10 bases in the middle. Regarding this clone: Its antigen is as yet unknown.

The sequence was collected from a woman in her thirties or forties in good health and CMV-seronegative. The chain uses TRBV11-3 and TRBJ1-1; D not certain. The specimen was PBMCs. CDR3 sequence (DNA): TGTGCCAGCAGCTCCAGAAATCCGAACACTGAAGCTTTCTTT. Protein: CASSSRNPNTEAFF.